This T cell receptor (beta chain) is drawn from a study of cytomegalovirus exposure and HLA in healthy donors. 60 Vbeta and 13 Jbeta primers were used in PCR. TCRdb's table, derived via immunoSEQ multiplex PCR, lists solely in-frame clones and lacks some. The sample has roughly 250,000 clones; 80% are singletons. The CDR3 is 20 residues long. The J segment lost 0 bases and the V segment lost 0 bases, leaving 10 bases of the junction unmatched. CDR1 and CDR2 from the germline V gene are MGHRA and YSYEKL. The sample was PBMCs. The gene calls are TRBV4-1 and TRBJ2-1; 11 bases fit TRBD2. The TCR originated in a girl aged 2 to 10 in good health and CMV-seronegative. This CDR3 reads CASSQDLGLAGGYSYNEQFF. For the CDR3, the DNA is TGCGCCAGCAGCCAAGATTTAGGGTTAGCGGGAGGGTACTCCTACAATGAGCAGTTCTTC.